These T cell receptor beta chains were read from a single sample in a study of CD8 T cells in ankylosing spondylitis. TCRdb re-called the 5' RACE reads through MiXCR, storing one row per CDR3 protein. The sample lists about 90,000 distinct CDR3 sequences; roughly 8.8% were seen once. Specimen: blood, either unsorted or a sorted T cell fraction (not recorded which). The receptors shown here come from a male donor with ankylosing spondylitis. Each CDR3 is given with its conserved first and last residue. A D gene is named only where the DNA matches it firmly. The listing skips clone size in some rows; elsewhere it reads once, few, many or a size class.

v_call	d_call	clone_size	j_call	cdr3_aa	cdr3_nt
TRBV6-1	.	many	TRBJ2-3	CASSADGTQYF	TGTGCCAGCAGTGCCGATGGTACGCAGTATTTT
TRBV7-9	.	many	TRBJ1-5	CASSSGREQPQHF	TGTGCCAGCAGCTCGGGCCGGGAACAGCCCCAGCATTTT
TRBV3-1	TRBD2	large	TRBJ2-5	CASSPRGIAGVGETQYF	TGTGCCAGCAGCCCCCGCGGGATAGCGGGAGTAGGGGAGACCCAGTACTTC
TRBV6-1	TRBD2	.	TRBJ2-3	CASSASSGSADTQYF	TGTGCCAGCAGTGCGTCTAGCGGGAGCGCAGATACGCAGTATTTT
TRBV12-3/TRBV12-4	TRBD2	few	TRBJ2-2	CASRYHRTSGSRPGELFF	TGTGCCAGCAGATATCACCGGACTAGCGGGAGTCGCCCCGGGGAGCTGTTTTTT
TRBV6-1	TRBD2	few	TRBJ2-7	CASSRLADLSSEGQYF	TGTGCCAGCAGTCGACTAGCGGACCTATCAAGCGAGGGGCAGTACTTC
TRBV20-1	TRBD2	few	TRBJ2-5	CSARSQTSGQETQYF	TGCAGTGCTAGAAGTCAGACTAGCGGCCAAGAGACCCAGTACTTC
TRBV7-9	TRBD2	.	TRBJ2-5	CASSPSWREDSETQYF	TGTGCCAGCAGCCCCTCATGGCGGGAGGATTCAGAGACCCAGTACTTC
TRBV14	.	few	TRBJ2-3	CASSLGTYSTDTQYF	TGTGCCAGCAGCCTGGGGACATACAGCACAGATACGCAGTATTTT
TRBV7-8	.	many	TRBJ2-2	CASSLFQNTGELFF	TGTGCCAGCAGCTTATTCCAAAACACCGGGGAGCTGTTTTTT
TRBV2	.	.	TRBJ2-4	CASCPAQAKNIQYF	TGTGCCAGCTGCCCCGCGCAAGCCAAAAACATTCAGTACTTC
TRBV6-1	.	.	TRBJ1-3	CASSEGISGNTIYF	TGTGCCAGCAGTGAAGGGATCTCTGGAAACACCATATATTTT
TRBV2	.	many	TRBJ2-4	CASSEIGGAIAKNIQYF	TGTGCCAGCAGTGAAATTGGGGGGGCCATAGCCAAAAACATTCAGTACTTC
TRBV29-1	TRBD1	few	TRBJ2-1	CSSVLVRQGDEQFF	TGCAGCTCCGTACTAGTCAGACAGGGGGATGAGCAGTTCTTC
TRBV7-9	.	many	TRBJ1-1	CASSLASTEAFF	TGTGCCAGCAGCTTAGCATCCACTGAAGCTTTCTTT
TRBV24-1	TRBD1	.	TRBJ2-1	CATSDPWTGGNEQFF	TGTGCCACCAGTGACCCTTGGACAGGGGGAAATGAGCAGTTCTTC
TRBV10-2	TRBD1	.	TRBJ1-2	CASSEGDSYGYTF	TGCGCCAGCAGTGAGGGGGACAGCTATGGCTACACCTTC
TRBV2	.	.	TRBJ2-7	CASTEIGSEQYF	TGTGCCAGCACCGAAATAGGGTCCGAGCAGTACTTC